The 17 T cell receptor beta chains below all came from one sample that was sequenced in a study of blood T cell repertoires in COVID-19. This table comes from immunoSEQ multiplex PCR, and its TCRdb copy is limited to in-frame clones, with some not included. The sample shows 200,000 to 250,000 clones, roughly nine tenths of them seen only once. The sample comprised peripheral blood. These receptor sequences come from a woman aged 60-75 years who had recovered from COVID-19.

The chain recombines TRBV4-1 with TRBJ2-2; 8 nucleotides agree with TRBD1. CDR3 length: 16 residues. The V gene end was trimmed by 4 bases and the J gene end by 4 bases; junction bases not matched to a gene: 8. The V gene's germline CDR1 is MGHRA and CDR2 YSYEKL. CDR3 nucleotide sequence: TGCGCCAGCAGCCGGTTACAGGGGGAGGTCACCGGGGAGCTGTTTTTT. This sequence encodes CASSRLQGEVTGELFF.

V gene TRBV6-5 combines with J gene TRBJ2-7, with 7 bases fitting TRBD2. CDR1 and CDR2 (germline): MNHEY, SVGAGI. V was clipped by 7 bases and J by 0 bases; unmatched bases: 9. CDR3 length equals 15 residues. The CDR3: CASTPRGWSSYEQYF. The CDR3 nucleotides are TGTGCCAGCACCCCGCGGGGGTGGAGCTCCTACGAGCAGTACTTC.

The chain recombines TRBV3-1 (or the pseudogene TRBV3-2) with TRBJ2-7; 10 bases fit TRBD1. Germline CDR1 reads LGHDT; CDR2 reads YNNKEL (reference sequence). Trimming removed 4 bases from V and 6 bases from J; junction bases left unmatched: 15. The CDR3 runs 17 residues. The CDR3 protein is CASSRQVVPGQGSEQYF. In DNA, the CDR3 is TGTGCCAGCAGCCGTCAAGTAGTCCCGGGACAGGGGTCCGAGCAGTACTTC.

The chain has TRBV18 and TRBJ1-2; D is undetermined. Germline CDR1 reads KGHSH; CDR2 reads LQKENI. V lost 3 bases and J 6 bases, leaving 11 bases between the germline ends. This CDR3 region has 13 residues. The CDR3 nucleotides are TGTGCCAGCTCACCCAATACCGGGGATGGCTACACCTTC. This gives the protein CASSPNTGDGYTF.

The chain recombines TRBV2 with TRBJ2-5, with 7 bases that match TRBD1. The V and J ends lost 6 bases and 3 bases, in that order; junction bases with no gene match: 7. The length of the CDR3 is 14 residues. Germline V gene data show CDR1 as SNHLY and CDR2 as FYNNEI. Written as DNA, the CDR3 is TGTGCCAGCAGCGGGACAGTTGAGAAAGAGACCCAGTACTTC. Translation: CASSGTVEKETQYF.

The chain employs TRBV28 and TRBJ2-7, with a tentative D call TRBD2 (6 bases). The CDR3 loop spans 13 amino acids. Trimming removed 4 bases from V and 7 bases from J, with 14 bases in between. The V gene's germline CDR1 is MDHEN and CDR2 SYDVKM. The CDR3 DNA sequence: TGTGCCAGCAGTTACACAACCCGGGGGGAGCAGTACTTC. This encodes CASSYTTRGEQYF.

The chain joins TRBV7-3 to TRBJ2-1, with 9 bases identical to TRBD1. Germline V gene sequence: CDR1 SGHTA, CDR2 FQGTGA. This CDR3 region has 16 residues. Trimming at V came to 5 bases and at J to 3 bases, leaving 8 bases not matched to a gene. CDR3 nucleotide sequence: TGTGCCAGCAGCCCGGGGACAGGGTCAAGCTACAATGAGCAGTTCTTC. This translates into CASSPGTGSSYNEQFF.

This clone was observed many times. The V and J genes are TRBV2 and TRBJ2-5, with no clear D. Looked up from germline, CDR1 is SNHLY and CDR2 is FYNNEI. Trimming pared 4 bases from V and 9 bases from J, leaving 9 bases between. The CDR3 loop spans 11 amino acids. The CDR3 spells CASSVEASQYF. CDR3 DNA: TGTGCCAGCAGTGTAGAAGCGTCCCAGTACTTC.

The chain is built from TRBV7-8 and TRBJ2-7; 11 nucleotides agree with TRBD2. Germline V CDR1 and CDR2: SGHVS, FQNEAQ. Germline trimming cut 8 bases from V and 7 bases from J; bases unmatched to any gene: 13. CDR3 size: 15 residues. CDR3 amino acids: CASSTSGGPLGEQYF. As DNA, the CDR3 is TGTGCCAGCTCAACTAGCGGGGGCCCCTTAGGGGAGCAGTACTTC.

The chain links TRBV7-3 to TRBJ2-3, with a weak D call TRBD1 (5 bases). CDR3 size: 13 residues. From germline, CDR1 is SGHTA and CDR2 FQGTGA. Trimming removed 2 bases from V and 8 bases from J, with 11 bases in between. CDR3 coding DNA: TGTGCCAGCAGCTTACAGGGTTATGGTACGCAGTATTTT. Its protein product is CASSLQGYGTQYF.

There are a few counts of this clone. This rearrangement joins TRBV5-6 to TRBJ1-2; D is perhaps TRBD1 (5 bases). The CDR3 extends over 15 amino acids. CDR1 is SGHDT and CDR2 is YYEEEE in the germline V gene. V was shortened by 0 bases and J by 2 bases, with 11 bases between the two germline ends. CDR3 nucleotides: TGTGCCAGCAGCTTGGGTTGGGGGGAGAACTATGGCTACACCTTC. Its protein is CASSLGWGENYGYTF. The variable domain in full, completed from reference TRBV5-6 and TRBJ1-2, reads DAGVTQSPTHLIKTRGQQVTLRCSPKSGHDTVSWYQQALGQGPQFIFQYYEEEERQRGNFPDRFSGHQFPNYSSELNVNALLLGDSALYLCASSLGWGENYGYTFGSGTRLTVV.

The chain joins TRBV18 to TRBJ2-7; 7 positions agree with TRBD2. CDR1 is KGHSH, CDR2 LQKENI, per germline. This CDR3 has 16 residues. V trimming: 3 bases; J trimming: 2 bases; junction bases outside the gene matches: 10. The CDR3 coding sequence is TGTGCCAGCTCACCTATCCCGGGGGGAACGACCTACGAGCAGTACTTC. Translation gives CASSPIPGGTTYEQYF.

This chain uses TRBV10-3 with TRBJ2-3; 7 nucleotides line up with TRBD2. CDR3 length: 14 residues. V lost 10 bases, J lost 0 bases, and 7 bases stayed unmatched. Germline loops: CDR1 ENHRY, CDR2 SYGVKD. Here the CDR3 DNA reads TGTGCCAGTCGAGCGGGACCTAGCACAGATACGCAGTATTTT. Its protein is CASRAGPSTDTQYF.

CDR3 protein: CASSYGTGGYQETQYF. In DNA form, the CDR3 reads TGTGCCAGCAGCTATGGGACAGGGGGTTACCAAGAGACCCAGTACTTC. The rearrangement links TRBV5-6 to TRBJ2-5; 11 positions agree with TRBD1. V lost 3 bases and J lost 0; bases outside the gene matches: 4. Germline loops: CDR1 SGHDT, CDR2 YYEEEE. This CDR3 is 16 amino acids long.

The V and J genes are TRBV15 and TRBJ1-4; 8 nucleotides match TRBD1. The CDR3 totals 15 residues. Germline lookup yields CDR1 LNHNV and CDR2 YYDKDF (reference sequence). With 5 bases clipped from V and 4 bases from J, the junction kept 6 bases outside the gene matches. The chain's CDR3 is CATSARQGLNEKLFF. The CDR3, as DNA: TGTGCCACCAGCGCGCGACAGGGGCTTAATGAAAAACTGTTTTTT.

This sequence joins TRBV28 and TRBJ2-3, with D hard to call. The length of the CDR3 is 12 residues. V lost 6 bases and J 4 bases, leaving 8 bases between the germline ends. Germline V gene data show CDR1 as MDHEN and CDR2 as SYDVKM. As DNA, the CDR3 is TGTGCCAGCAGGGGCGTGGCAGATACGCAGTATTTT. Translating gives CASRGVADTQYF.

The rearrangement joins TRBV3-1 (or the pseudogene TRBV3-2) to TRBJ1-1; 7 positions agree with TRBD1. The J segment lost 5 bases and the V segment lost 3 bases, leaving 3 bases of the junction unmatched. The CDR3 extends over 13 amino acids. Germline V lookup: CDR1 LGHDT, CDR2 YNNKEL (reference sequence). CDR3 nucleotide sequence: TGTGCCAGCAGCCAGACAGGGTTGACTGAAGCTTTCTTT. Translating it yields CASSQTGLTEAFF.